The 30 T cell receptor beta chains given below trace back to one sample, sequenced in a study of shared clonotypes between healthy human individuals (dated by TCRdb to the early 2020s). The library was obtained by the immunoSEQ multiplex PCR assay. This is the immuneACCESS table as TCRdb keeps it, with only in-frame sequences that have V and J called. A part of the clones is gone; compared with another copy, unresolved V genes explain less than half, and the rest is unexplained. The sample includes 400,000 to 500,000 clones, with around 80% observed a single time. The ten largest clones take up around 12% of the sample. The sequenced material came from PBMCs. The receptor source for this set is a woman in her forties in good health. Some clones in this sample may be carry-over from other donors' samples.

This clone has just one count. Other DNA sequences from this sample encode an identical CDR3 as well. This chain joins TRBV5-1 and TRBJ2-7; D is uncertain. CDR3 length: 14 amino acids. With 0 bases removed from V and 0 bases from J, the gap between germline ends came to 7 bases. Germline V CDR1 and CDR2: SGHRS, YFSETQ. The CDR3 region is CASSLDASSYEQYF. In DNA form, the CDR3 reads TGCGCCAGCAGCTTGGACGCCTCCTCCTACGAGCAGTACTTC.

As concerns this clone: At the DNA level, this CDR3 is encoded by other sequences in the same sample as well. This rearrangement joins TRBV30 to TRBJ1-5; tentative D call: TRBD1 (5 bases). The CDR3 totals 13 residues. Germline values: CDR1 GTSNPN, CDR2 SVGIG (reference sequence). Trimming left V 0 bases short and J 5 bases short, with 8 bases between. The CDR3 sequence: CAWSVAGDQPQHF. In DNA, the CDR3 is TGTGCCTGGAGTGTGGCGGGGGATCAGCCCCAGCATTTT.

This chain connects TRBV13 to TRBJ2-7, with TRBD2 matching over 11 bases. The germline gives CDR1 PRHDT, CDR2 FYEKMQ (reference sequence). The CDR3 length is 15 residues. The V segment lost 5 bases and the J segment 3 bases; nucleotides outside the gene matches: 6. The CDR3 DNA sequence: TGTGCCAGCAGCCCGGGACTAGCGGTTCTCTACGAGCAGTACTTC. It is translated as CASSPGLAVLYEQYF. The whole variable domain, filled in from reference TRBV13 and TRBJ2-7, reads AAGVIQSPRHLIKEKRETATLKCYPIPRHDTVYWYQQGPGQDPQFLISFYEKMQSDKGSIPDRFSAQQFSDYHSELNMSSLELGDSALYFCASSPGLAVLYEQYFGPGTRLTVT.

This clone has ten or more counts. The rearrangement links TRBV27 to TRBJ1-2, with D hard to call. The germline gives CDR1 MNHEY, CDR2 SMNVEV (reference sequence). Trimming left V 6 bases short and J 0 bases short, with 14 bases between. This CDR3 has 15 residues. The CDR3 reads CASSFRHPANYGYTF. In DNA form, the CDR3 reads TGTGCCAGCAGCTTCCGCCATCCCGCTAACTATGGCTACACCTTC.

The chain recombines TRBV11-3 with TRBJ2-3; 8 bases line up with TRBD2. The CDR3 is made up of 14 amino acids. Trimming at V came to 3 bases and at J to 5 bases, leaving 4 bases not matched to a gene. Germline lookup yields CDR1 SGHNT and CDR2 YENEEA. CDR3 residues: CASSFSGSVDTQYF. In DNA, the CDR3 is TGTGCCAGCAGCTTCAGCGGGAGCGTAGATACGCAGTATTTT.

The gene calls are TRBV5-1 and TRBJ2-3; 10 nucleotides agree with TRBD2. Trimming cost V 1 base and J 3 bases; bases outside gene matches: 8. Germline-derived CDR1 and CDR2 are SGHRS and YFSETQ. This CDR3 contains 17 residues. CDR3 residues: CASSLMASGSKTDTQYF. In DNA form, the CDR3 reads TGCGCCAGCAGCTTGATGGCTAGCGGGAGTAAGACAGATACGCAGTATTTT. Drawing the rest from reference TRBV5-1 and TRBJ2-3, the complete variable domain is KAGVTQTPRYLIKTRGQQVTLSCSPISGHRSVSWYQQTPGQGLQFLFEYFSETQRNKGNFPGRFSGRQFSNSRSEMNVSTLELGDSALYLCASSLMASGSKTDTQYFGPGTRLTVL.

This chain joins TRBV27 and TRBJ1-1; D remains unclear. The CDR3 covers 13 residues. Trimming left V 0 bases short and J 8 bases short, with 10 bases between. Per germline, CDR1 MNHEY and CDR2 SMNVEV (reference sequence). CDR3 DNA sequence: TGTGCCAGCAGTTTATCTCGGCGTAGGGAAGCTTTCTTT. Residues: CASSLSRRREAFF.

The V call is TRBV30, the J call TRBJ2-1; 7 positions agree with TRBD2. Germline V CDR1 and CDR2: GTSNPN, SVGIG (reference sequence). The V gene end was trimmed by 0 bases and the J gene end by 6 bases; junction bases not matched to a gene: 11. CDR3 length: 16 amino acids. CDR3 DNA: TGTGCCTGGAGTGTACTATCGGGGGAGGGATTCAATGAGCAGTTCTTC. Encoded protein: CAWSVLSGEGFNEQFF.

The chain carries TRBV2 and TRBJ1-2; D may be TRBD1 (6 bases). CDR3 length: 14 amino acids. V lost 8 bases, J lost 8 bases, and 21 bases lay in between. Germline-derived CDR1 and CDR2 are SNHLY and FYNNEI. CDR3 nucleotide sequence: TGTGCCAGCTCCGCTCAGGGGCCTGAAGGGGGCTACACCTTC. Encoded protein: CASSAQGPEGGYTF.

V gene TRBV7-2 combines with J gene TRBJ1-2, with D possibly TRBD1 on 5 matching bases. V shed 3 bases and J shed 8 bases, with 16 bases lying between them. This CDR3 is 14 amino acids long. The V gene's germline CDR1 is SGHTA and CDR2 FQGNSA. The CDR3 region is CASSFGQGAEGYTF. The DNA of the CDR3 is TGTGCCAGCAGCTTCGGCCAGGGCGCCGAGGGCTACACCTTC.

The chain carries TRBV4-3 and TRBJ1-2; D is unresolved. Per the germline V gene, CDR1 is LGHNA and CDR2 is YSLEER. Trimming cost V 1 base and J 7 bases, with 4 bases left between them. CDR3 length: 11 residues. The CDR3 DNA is TGCGCCAGCAGCCAAGGGCGTGGCTACACCTTC. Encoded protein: CASSQGRGYTF.

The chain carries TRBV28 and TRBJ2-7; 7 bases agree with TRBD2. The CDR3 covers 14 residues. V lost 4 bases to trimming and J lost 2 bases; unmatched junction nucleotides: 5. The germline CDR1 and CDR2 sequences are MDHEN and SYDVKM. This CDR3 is CASSSPSGPYEQYF. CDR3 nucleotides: TGTGCCAGCAGTTCCCCTAGCGGACCCTACGAGCAGTACTTC.

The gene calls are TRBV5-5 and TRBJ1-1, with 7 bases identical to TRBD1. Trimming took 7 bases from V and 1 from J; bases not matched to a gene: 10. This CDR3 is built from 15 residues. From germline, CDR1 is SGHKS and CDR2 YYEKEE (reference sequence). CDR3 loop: CASDRDIGANTEAFF. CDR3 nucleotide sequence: TGTGCCAGCGACAGGGACATAGGTGCGAACACTGAAGCTTTCTTT. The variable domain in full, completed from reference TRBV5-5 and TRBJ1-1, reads DAGVTQSPTHLIKTRGQQVTLRCSPISGHKSVSWYQQVLGQGPQFIFQYYEKEERGRGNFPDRFSARQFPNYSSELNVNALLLGDSALYLCASDRDIGANTEAFFGQGTRLTVV.

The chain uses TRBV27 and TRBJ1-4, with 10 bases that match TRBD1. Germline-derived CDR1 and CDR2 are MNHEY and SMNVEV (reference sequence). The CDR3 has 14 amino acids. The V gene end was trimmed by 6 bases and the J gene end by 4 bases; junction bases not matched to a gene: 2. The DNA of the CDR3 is TGTGCCAGCAGGTGGACAGGGGGTAATGAAAAACTGTTTTTT. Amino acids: CASRWTGGNEKLFF.

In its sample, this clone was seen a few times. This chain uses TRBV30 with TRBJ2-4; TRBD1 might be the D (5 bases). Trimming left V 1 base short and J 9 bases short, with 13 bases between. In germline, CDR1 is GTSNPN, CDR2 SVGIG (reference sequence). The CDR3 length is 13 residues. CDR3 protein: CAWSGQGGGIQYF. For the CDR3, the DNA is TGTGCCTGGAGTGGCCAGGGTGGCGGCATTCAGTACTTC. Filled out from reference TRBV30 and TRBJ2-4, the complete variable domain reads SQTIHQWPATLVQPVGSPLSLECTVEGTSNPNLYWYRQAAGRGLQLLFYSVGIGQISSEVPQNLSASRPQDRQFILSSKKLLLSDSGFYLCAWSGQGGGIQYFGAGTRLSVL.

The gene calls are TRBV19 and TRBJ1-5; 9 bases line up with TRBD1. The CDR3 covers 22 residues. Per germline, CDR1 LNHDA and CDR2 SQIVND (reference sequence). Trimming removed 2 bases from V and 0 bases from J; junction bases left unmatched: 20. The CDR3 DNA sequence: TGTGCCAGTAGTATACTTCCCAAATTCCGGGACAGGGCATTCTATAGCAATCAGCCCCAGCATTTT. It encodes CASSILPKFRDRAFYSNQPQHF.

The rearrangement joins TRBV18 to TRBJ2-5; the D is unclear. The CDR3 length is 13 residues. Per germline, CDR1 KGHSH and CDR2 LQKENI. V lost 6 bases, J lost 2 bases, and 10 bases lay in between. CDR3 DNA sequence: TGTGCCAGCTCCCGGGCCCTACAAGAGACCCAGTACTTC. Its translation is CASSRALQETQYF.

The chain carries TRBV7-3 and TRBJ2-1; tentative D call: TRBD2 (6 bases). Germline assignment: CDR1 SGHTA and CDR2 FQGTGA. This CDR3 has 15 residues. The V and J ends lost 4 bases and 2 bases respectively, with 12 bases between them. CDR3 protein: CASSWGLQTYNEQFF. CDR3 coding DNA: TGTGCCAGCAGCTGGGGACTTCAAACCTACAATGAGCAGTTCTTC.

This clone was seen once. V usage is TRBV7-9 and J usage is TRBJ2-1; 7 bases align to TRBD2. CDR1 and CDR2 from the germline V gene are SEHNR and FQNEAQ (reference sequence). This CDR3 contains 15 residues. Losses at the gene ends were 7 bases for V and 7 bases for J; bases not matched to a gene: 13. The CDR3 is CASTLGGGPGNEQFF. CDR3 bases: TGTGCCAGCACCTTGGGGGGAGGGCCAGGGAATGAGCAGTTCTTC.

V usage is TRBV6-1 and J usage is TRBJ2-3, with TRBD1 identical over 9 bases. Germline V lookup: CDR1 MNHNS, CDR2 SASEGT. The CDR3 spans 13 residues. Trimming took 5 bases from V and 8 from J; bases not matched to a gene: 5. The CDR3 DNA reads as TGTGCCAGCAGTTTACCGACAGGGGGTACGCAGTATTTT. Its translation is CASSLPTGGTQYF.

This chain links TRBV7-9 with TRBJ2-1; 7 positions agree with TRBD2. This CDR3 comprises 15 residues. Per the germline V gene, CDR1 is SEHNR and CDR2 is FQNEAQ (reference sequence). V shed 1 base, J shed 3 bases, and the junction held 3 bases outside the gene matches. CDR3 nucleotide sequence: TGTGCCAGCAGCTTAGAGGGACTATTCTACAATGAGCAGTTCTTC. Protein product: CASSLEGLFYNEQFF. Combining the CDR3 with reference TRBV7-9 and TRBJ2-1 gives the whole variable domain DTGVSQNPRHKITKRGQNVTFRCDPISEHNRLYWYRQTLGQGPEFLTYFQNEAQLEKSRLLSDRFSAERPKGSFSTLEIQRTEQGDSAMYLCASSLEGLFYNEQFFGPGTRLTVL.

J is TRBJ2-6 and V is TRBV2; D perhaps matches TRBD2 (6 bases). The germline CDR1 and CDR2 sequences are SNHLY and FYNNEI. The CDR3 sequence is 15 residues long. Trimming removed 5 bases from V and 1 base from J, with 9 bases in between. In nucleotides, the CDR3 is TGTGCCAGCAGTCGGGAGACGTCTGGGGCCAACGTCCTGACTTTC. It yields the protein CASSRETSGANVLTF.

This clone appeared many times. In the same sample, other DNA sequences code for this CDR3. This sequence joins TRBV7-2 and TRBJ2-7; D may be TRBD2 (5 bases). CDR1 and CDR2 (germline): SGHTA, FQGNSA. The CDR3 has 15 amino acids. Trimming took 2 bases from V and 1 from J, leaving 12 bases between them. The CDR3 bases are TGTGCCAGCAGCTTACTCGCGGGCGCGTCCTACGAGCAGTACTTC. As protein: CASSLLAGASYEQYF.

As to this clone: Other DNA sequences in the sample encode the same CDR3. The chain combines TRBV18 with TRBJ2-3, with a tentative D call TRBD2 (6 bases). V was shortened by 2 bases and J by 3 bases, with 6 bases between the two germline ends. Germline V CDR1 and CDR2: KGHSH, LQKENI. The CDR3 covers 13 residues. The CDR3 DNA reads TGTGCCAGCTCACCAGGGAGGACAGATACGCAGTATTTT. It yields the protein CASSPGRTDTQYF. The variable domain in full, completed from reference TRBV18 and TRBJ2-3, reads NAGVMQNPRHLVRRRGQEARLRCSPMKGHSHVYWYRQLPEEGLKFMVYLQKENIIDESGMPKERFSAEFPKEGPSILRIQQVVRGDSAAYFCASSPGRTDTQYFGPGTRLTVL.

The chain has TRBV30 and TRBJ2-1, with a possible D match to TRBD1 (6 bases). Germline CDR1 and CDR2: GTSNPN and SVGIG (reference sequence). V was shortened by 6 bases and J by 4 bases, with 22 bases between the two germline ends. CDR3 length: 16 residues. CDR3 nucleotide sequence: TGTGCCTGCCACCGGGACACCCCGAATAATTACAATGAGCAGTTCTTC. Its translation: CACHRDTPNNYNEQFF.

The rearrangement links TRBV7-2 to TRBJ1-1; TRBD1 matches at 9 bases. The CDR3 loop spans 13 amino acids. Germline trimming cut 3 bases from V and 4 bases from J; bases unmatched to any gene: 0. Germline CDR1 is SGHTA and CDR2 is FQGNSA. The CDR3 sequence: CASSLDRGTEAFF. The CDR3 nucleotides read TGTGCCAGCAGCTTGGACAGGGGCACTGAAGCTTTCTTT.

CDR3 sequence reads: CASSQDRLSDTQYF. Written as DNA, the CDR3 is TGTGCCAGCAGCCAAGATCGGTTATCGGATACGCAGTATTTT. V usage is TRBV4-2 and J usage is TRBJ2-3; unclear D gene. Germline CDR1 reads LGHNA; CDR2 reads YNFKEQ. There are 14 residues in the CDR3. Trimming took 0 bases from V and 6 from J, leaving 10 bases between them.

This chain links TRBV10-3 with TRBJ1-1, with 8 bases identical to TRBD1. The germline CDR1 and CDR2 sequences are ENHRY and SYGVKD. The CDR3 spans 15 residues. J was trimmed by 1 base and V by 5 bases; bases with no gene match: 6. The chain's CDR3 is CAISKWTGQNTEAFF. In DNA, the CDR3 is TGTGCCATCAGTAAATGGACAGGGCAGAACACTGAAGCTTTCTTT.

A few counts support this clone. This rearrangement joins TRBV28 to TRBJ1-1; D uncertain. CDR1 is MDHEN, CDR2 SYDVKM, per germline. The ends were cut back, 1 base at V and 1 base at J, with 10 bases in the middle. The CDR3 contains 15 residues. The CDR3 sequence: CASSLLSHWNTEAFF. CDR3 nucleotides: TGTGCCAGCAGTTTATTAAGTCACTGGAACACTGAAGCTTTCTTT.

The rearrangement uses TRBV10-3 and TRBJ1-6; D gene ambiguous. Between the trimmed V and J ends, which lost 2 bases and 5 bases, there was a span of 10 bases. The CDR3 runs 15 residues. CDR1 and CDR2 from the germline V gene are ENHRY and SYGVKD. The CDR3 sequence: CAISEGRTDNSPLHF. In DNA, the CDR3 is TGTGCCATCAGTGAGGGGAGGACCGATAATTCACCCCTCCACTTT.